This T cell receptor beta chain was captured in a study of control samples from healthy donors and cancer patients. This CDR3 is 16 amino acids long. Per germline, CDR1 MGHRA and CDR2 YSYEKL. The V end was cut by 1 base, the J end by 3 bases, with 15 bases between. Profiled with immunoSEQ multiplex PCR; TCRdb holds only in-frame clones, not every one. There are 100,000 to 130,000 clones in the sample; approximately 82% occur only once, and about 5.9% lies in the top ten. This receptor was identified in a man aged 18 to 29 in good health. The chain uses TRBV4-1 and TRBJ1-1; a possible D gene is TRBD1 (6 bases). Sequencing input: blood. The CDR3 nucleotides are TGCGCCAGCAGCCAAGGCAGGTTCAGGGGAGACACTGAAGCTTTCTTT. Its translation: CASSQGRFRGDTEAFF.